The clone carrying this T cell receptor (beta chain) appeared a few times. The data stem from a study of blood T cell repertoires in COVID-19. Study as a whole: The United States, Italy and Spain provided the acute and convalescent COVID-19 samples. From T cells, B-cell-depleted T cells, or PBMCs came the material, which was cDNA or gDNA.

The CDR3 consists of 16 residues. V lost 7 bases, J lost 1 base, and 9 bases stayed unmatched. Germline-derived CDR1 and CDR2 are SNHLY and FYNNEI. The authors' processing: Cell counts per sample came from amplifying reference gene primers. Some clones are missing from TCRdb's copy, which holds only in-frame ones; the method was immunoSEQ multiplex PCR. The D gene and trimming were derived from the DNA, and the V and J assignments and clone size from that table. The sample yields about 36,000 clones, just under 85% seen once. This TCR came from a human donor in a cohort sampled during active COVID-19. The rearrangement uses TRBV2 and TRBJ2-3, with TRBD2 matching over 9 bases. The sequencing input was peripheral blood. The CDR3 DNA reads TGTGCCAGCATTGGAACTAGCGGGTCTCGCACAGATACGCAGTATTTT. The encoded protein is CASIGTSGSRTDTQYF.